The entry that follows covers one T cell receptor beta chain sequence. TCRdb's table, derived via immunoSEQ multiplex PCR, lists solely in-frame clones and lacks some. The repertoire holds about 20,000 clones, less than 95% seen once, with under 4.5% in the top ten. These data belong to a study of blood T cell repertoires in COVID-19. Whole-study context: Both acute and convalescent COVID-19 samples were obtained from the United States, Italy and Spain.

The CDR3 consists of 13 residues. From germline, CDR1 is LNHDA and CDR2 SQIVND (reference sequence). The V end was cut by 8 bases, the J end by 0 bases, with 8 bases between. V gene TRBV19 combines with J gene TRBJ2-1; unclear D gene. The sequenced material came from peripheral blood. The receptor comes from a human donor in a cohort sampled during active COVID-19. Written as DNA, the CDR3 is TGTGCCAGTCAAGACAACTCCTACAATGAGCAGTTCTTC. Translating it yields CASQDNSYNEQFF. Supplemented by reference TRBV19 and TRBJ2-1, the full variable domain reads DGGITQSPKYLFRKEGQNVTLSCEQNLNHDAMYWYRQDPGQGLRLIYYSQIVNDFQKGDIAEGYSVSREKKESFPLTVTSAQKNPTAFYLCASQDNSYNEQFFGPGTRLTVL.